The T cell receptor (beta chain) under discussion was sequenced for a study of CD8 T cells in Susac syndrome. Points from the study as a whole: It was acknowledged in the study that the number of individuals who were included in its TCR sequencing and HLA analysis was relatively small.

With random hexamers, roughly 0.45 to 1 ug RNA was reverse transcribed. From the immunoSEQ multiplex PCR reads, TCRdb called clonotypes with MiXCR, one entry per CDR3 protein. The sample carries over 300,000 distinct CDR3 sequences, 92% recorded once. On this clonotype itself: Its antigen is not known.

There are 15 residues in the CDR3. Germline V gene lookup returns CDR1 SGHNT and CDR2 YYREEE (reference sequence). The V and J ends lost 3 bases and 1 base respectively, with 10 bases between them. TEMRA cells underwent FACS enrichment and CD8+ and CD4+ T cells underwent negative isolation. Material: CD4+ T cells from PBMCs. The J gene is TRBJ1-4, the V gene TRBV5-4; D remains ambiguous. This clonotype was obtained from a human donor with multiple sclerosis. The CDR3 coding sequence is TGTGCCAGCAGCTCCACGGGTGTAACTAATGAAAAACTGTTTTTT. Amino acid sequence: CASSSTGVTNEKLFF.